This T cell receptor beta chain came from a study of kidney transplant recipient with SARS-CoV-2 infection (dated by TCRdb to the early 2020s). CDR1 and CDR2 were assigned from the germline V gene (reference sequence) as DFQATT and SNEGSKA. From the cysteine up to the phenylalanine, the CDR3 has a length of 16 residues. The DNA shown is the 48-base CDR3, in frame from base 1. On this clonotype: Which antigen it targets is not known. An end of the junction does not agree with germline; a read error may underlie this.

TCRdb shows the sequencer as Illumina MiSeq. Profiling of the peripheral T cell repertoire targeted human TCRbeta genes. As for the original processing: Beta-binomial modelling was used to test for differences in clonotype abundance while accounting for variability over time. Clonotypes that had expanded were screened against the ImmuneCODE reference database of SARS-CoV-2-associated TCRs and mapped onto regions of the viral genome. Further repertoire analyses covered TRBV gene usage, CDR3 length, CDR3 amino acid overlap between time points, clonotype abundance distributions and Jaccard similarity. TCRdb reprocessed the public reads (quality trimming at Q25 with fastp, clone calling with MiXCR) and kept in-frame beta chains. Every entry covers one CDR3 protein and lists the most common genes and DNA from its rows. The V and J calls follow TCRdb's processing rather than the paper's. The sample has 200,000 to 250,000 distinct CDR3 sequences on record, about 28% of them singletons. Roughly 7% of the sample belongs to the ten largest clones.

Sample time point, as interpreted from the label and publication: pre-pandemic baseline sample and day 111 after first positive SARS-CoV-2 test. Recombination connected TRBV20-1 to TRBJ1-2; too little of a D gene remains to name it. The receptor was derived from a male patient between 25 and 39 years old who had COVID-19 and was a kidney transplant recipient. In patients who had a transplant, some T cells may come from the graft donor. This sample comprised a blood sample, obtained at baseline and between days 110 and 120 from a kidney transplant recipient. The CDR3 protein: CSADYLLFRKTYGYSF. DNA sequence: TGCAGTGCTGACTATTTGCTGTTTCGAAAGACCTATGGCTACTCCTTC.